This TCR beta chain appears in the sequencing data of a study of naive and memory T cell subsets. Amplification of ligated cDNA took four PCR rounds with SP2 and nested alpha and beta constant primers. One entry per CDR3 protein results from TCRdb running MiXCR on the 5' RACE reads. This table has tens of thousands of distinct CDR3 sequences, approximately 8.5% appearing once. TCR cDNA received a 3' ligated oligonucleotide that carried a UMI. This clonotype occurred many times. Germline V gene data show CDR1 as MNHEY and CDR2 as SMNVEV (reference sequence). The CDR3 loop spans 14 amino acids. V lost 5 bases, J lost 1 base, and 11 bases lay in between.

The chain couples TRBV27 to TRBJ1-1, with TRBD1 as a possible D gene (6 bases). The source is a female donor in good health. CDR3 residues: CASSQGQTNTEAFF. The CDR3 DNA follows: TGTGCCAGCAGTCAAGGACAGACGAACACTGAAGCTTTCTTT.